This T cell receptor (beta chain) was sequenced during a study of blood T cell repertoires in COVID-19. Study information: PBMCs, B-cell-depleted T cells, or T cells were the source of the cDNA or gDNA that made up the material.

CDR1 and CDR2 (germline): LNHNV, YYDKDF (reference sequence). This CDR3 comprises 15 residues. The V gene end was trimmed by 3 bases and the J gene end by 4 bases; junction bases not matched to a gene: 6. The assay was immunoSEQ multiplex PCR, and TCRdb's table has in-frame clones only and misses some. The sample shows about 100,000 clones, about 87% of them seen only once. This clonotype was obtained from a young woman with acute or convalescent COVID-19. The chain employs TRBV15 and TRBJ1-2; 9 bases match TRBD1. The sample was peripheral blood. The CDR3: CATSRPPGQGYGYTF. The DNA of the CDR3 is TGTGCCACCAGCAGGCCCCCGGGACAGGGCTATGGCTACACCTTC.